This T cell receptor (beta chain) was documented in a study of blood T cell repertoires in COVID-19. The CDR3 extends over 15 amino acids. Clones were read by immunoSEQ multiplex PCR, and TCRdb kept only the in-frame ones, dropping some. Of about 240,000 clones listed, approximately 90% are singletons. Material: PBMCs or T cells enriched from blood (not recorded which). V and J are TRBV21-1 and TRBJ1-2; the D call of TRBD1 is as the table states it, not checked on the DNA. TRBV21-1 is a documented pseudogene. This sequence was found in a woman aged 25 to 39 who had recovered from COVID-19. CDR3 DNA: TGTGCCAGCAGCACAACAGGGTGCCCTACCTATGGCTACACCTTC. As protein: CASSTTGCPTYGYTF.